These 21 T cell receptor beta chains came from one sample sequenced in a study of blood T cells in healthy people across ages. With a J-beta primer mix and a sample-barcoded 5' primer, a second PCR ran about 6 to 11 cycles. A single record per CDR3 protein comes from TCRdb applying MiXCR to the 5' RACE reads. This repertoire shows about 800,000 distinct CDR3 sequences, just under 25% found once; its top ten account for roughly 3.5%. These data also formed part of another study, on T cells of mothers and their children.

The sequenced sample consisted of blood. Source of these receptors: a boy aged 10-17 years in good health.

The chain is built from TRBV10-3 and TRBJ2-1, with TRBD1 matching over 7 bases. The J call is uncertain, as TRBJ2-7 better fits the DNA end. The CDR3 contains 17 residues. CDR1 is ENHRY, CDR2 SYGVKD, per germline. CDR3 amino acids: CAISERSGGRLSYEQYF. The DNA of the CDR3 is TGTGCCATCAGTGAGAGATCAGGGGGTAGGCTCTCCTACGAGCAGTACTTC.

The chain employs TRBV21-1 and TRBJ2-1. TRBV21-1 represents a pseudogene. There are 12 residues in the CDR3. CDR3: CASHIGVNEQFF. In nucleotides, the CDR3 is TGTGCCAGCCACATTGGGGTCAATGAGCAGTTCTTC.

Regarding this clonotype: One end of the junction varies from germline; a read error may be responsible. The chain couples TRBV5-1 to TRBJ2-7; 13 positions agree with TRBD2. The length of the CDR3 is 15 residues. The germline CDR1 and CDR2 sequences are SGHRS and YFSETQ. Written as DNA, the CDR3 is TGCGCCAGCAGCTTGCCCGGGACTAGCGGGAATGAGCAGTGCTTC. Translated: CASSLPGTSGNEQCF.

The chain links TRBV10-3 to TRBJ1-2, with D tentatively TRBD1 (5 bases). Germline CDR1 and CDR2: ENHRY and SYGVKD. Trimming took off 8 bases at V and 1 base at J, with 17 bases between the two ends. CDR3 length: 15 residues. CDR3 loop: CAILRGDLNNYGYTF. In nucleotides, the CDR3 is TGTGCCATCCTACGGGGCGATCTTAATAACTATGGCTACACCTTC.

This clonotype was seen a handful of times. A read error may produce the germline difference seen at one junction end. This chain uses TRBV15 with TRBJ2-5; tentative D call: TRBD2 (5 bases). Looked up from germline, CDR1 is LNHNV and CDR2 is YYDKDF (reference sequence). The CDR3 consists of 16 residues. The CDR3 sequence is CATSRMERTYQETQCF. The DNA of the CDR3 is TGTGCCACCAGCAGAATGGAGCGGACTTACCAAGAGACCCAGTGCTTC.

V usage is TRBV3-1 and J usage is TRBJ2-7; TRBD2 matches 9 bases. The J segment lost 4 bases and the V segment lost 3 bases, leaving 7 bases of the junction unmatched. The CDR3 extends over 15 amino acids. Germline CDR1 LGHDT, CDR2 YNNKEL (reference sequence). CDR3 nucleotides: TGTGCCAGCAGCCAGAGCGAGCGGGAGGCATACGAGCAGTACTTC. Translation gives CASSQSEREAYEQYF.

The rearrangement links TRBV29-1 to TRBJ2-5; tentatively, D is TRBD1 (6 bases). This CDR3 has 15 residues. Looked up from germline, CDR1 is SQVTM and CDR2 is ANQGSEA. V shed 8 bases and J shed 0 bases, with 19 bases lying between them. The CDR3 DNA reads TGCAGCCTCTACTTCCGGACAGCGTACCAAGAGACCCAGTACTTC. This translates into CSLYFRTAYQETQYF.

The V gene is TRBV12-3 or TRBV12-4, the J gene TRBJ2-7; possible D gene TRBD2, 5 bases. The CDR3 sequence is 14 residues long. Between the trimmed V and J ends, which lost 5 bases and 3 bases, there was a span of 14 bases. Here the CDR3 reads CASSPRDIYYEQYF. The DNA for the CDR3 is TGTGCCAGCAGTCCCCGGGATATCTACTACGAGCAGTACTTC.

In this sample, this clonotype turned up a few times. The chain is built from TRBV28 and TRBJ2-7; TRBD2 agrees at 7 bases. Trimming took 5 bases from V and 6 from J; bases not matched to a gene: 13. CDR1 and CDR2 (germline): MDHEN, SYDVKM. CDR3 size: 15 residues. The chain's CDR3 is CASSLAPGTTAEQYF. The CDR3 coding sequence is TGTGCCAGCAGTCTAGCCCCCGGGACTACCGCCGAGCAGTACTTC. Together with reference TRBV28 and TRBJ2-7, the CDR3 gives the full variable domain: DVKVTQSSRYLVKRTGEKVFLECVQDMDHENMFWYRQDPGLGLRLIYFSYDVKMKEKGDIPEGYSVSREKKERFSLILESASTNQTSMYLCASSLAPGTTAEQYFGPGTRLTVT.

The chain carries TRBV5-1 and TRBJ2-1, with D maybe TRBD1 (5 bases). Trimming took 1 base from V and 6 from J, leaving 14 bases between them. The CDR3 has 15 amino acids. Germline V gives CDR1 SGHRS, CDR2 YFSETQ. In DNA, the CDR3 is TGCGCCAGCAGCTTGTTAGCCGGTCAGGGCAATGAGCAGTTCTTC. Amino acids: CASSLLAGQGNEQFF.

CDR3 bases: TGTGCCAGCAGCCAAGCGGCTCTGAGCTCCTACAATGAGCAGTTCTTC. It encodes CASSQAALSSYNEQFF. The chain is built from TRBV7-2 and TRBJ2-1, with D possibly being TRBD2 (5 bases). V shed 5 bases and J shed 0 bases, with 14 bases lying between them. In germline, CDR1 is SGHTA, CDR2 FQGNSA. The CDR3 runs 16 residues.

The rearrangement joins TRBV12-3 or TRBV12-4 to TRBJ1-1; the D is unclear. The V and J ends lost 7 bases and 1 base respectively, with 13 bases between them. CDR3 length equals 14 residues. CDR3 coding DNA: TGTGCCAGCACTTACCGAGGCAGGAACACTGAAGCTTTCTTT. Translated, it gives CASTYRGRNTEAFF.

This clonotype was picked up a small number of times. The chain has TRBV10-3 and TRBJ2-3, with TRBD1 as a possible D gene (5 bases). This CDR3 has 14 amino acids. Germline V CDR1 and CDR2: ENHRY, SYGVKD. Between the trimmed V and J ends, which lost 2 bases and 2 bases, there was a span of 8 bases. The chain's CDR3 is CAISEIQDTDTQYF. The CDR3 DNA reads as TGTGCCATCAGTGAGATACAGGACACAGATACGCAGTATTTT.

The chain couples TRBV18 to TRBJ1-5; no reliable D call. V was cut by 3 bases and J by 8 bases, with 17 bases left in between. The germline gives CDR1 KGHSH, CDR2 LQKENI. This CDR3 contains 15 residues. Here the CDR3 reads CASSPYGPGSEPQHF. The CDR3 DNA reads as TGTGCCAGCTCACCGTACGGACCGGGCAGCGAGCCCCAGCATTTT.

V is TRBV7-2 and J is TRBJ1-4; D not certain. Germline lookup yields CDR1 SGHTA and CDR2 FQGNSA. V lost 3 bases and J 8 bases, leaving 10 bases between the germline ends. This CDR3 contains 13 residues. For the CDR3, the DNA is TGTGCCAGCAGCTTCCAACCCCGAGAAAAACTGTTTTTT. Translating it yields CASSFQPREKLFF. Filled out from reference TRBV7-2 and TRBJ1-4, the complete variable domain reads GAGVSQSPSNKVTEKGKDVELRCDPISGHTALYWYRQSLGQGLEFLIYFQGNSAPDKSGLPSDRFSAERTGGSVSTLTIQRTQQEDSAVYLCASSFQPREKLFFGSGTQLSVL.

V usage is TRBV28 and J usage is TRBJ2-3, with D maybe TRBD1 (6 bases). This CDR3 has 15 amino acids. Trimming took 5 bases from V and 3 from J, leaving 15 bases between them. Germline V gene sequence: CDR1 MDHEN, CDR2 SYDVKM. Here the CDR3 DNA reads TGTGCCAGCAGTGCCACCAGGGGCAAGACAGATACGCAGTATTTT. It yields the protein CASSATRGKTDTQYF.

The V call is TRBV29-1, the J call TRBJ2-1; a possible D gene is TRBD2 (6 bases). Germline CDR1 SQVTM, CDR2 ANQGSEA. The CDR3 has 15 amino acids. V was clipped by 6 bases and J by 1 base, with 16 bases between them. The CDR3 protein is CSVGPGELSYNEQFF. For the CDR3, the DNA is TGCAGCGTGGGGCCGGGGGAACTTTCCTACAATGAGCAGTTCTTC.

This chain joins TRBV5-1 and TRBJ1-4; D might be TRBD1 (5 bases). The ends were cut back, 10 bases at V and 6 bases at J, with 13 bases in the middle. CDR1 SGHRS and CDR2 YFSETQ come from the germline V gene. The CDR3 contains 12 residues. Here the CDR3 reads CASEGRDEKLFF. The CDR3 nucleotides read TGCGCCTCCGAGGGGCGTGATGAAAAACTGTTTTTT.

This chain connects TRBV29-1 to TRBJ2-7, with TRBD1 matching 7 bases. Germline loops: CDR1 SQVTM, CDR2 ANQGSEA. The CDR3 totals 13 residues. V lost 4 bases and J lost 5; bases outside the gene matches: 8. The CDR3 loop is CSVGGGRGHEQYF. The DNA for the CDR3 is TGCAGCGTTGGAGGGGGCAGGGGCCACGAGCAGTACTTC.

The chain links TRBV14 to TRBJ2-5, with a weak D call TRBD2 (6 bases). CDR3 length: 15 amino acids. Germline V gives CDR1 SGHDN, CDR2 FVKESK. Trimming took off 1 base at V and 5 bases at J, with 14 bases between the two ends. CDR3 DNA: TGTGCCAGCAGCCAAGTTGGAGGGGCAGCGGAGACCCAGTACTTC. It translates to CASSQVGGAAETQYF.

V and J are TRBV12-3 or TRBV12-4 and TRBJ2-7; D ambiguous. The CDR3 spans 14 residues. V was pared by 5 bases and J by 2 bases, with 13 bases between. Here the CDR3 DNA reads TGTGCCAGCAGTGCCAGAGTTAGCCCCTACGAGCAGTACTTC. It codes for CASSARVSPYEQYF.